This T cell receptor beta chain was observed in a study of human T cells and chemical hapten exposure. The CDR3 is 11 amino acids. Germline CDR1 SEHNR, CDR2 FQNEAQ (reference sequence). V dropped 0 bases and J dropped 10 bases, with 3 bases sitting between them. TCRdb re-called the RACE reads with MiXCR, one entry per CDR3 protein. The sample consists of about 110,000 distinct CDR3 sequences, more than 10% of them appearing once. This clonotype appeared many times. Time point in this sample: pre-sensitization, week 0. Stated treatment: therapeutic diphenylcyclopropenone sensitization with weekly scalp DPC.

The TCR was taken from a woman aged 45-65 years with alopecia areata. Some clones in this sample may be carry-over from other donors' samples. This chain uses TRBV7-9 with TRBJ1-4; D unclear. The sample was whole blood, taken in connection with sensitization to the hapten diphenylcyclopropenone (DPC). The CDR3, as DNA: TGTGCCAGCAGCTTAGCGGGAAAACTGTTTTTT. It encodes CASSLAGKLFF.